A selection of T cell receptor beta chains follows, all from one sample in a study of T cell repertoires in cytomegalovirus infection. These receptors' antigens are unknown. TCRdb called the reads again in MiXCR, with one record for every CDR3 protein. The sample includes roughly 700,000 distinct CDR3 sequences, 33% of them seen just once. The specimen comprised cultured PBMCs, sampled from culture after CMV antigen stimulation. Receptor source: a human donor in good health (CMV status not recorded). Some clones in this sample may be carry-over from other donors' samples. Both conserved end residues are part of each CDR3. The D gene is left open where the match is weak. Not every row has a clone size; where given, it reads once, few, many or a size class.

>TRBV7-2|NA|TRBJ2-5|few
CASSLTREKTQYF
TGTGCCAGCAGCTTAACTAGAGAGAAGACCCAGTACTTC
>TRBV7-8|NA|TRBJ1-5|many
CASSLKLDHDGHQPQHF
TGTGCCAGCAGCTTAAAATTAGACCACGATGGTCATCAGCCCCAGCATTTT
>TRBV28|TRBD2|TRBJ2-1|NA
CASSRQVSGAYNEQFF
TGTGCCAGCAGCCGTCAGGTTAGCGGGGCTTACAATGAGCAGTTCTTC
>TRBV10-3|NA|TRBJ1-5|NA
CAISEFREDQPQHF
TGTGCCATCAGTGAGTTCAGGGAGGATCAGCCCCAGCATTTT
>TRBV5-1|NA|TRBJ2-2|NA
CASSSQTGITGELFF
TGCGCCAGCAGCTCACAAACAGGGATAACCGGGGAGCTGTTTTTT
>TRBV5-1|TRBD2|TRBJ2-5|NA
CASSLVGTRLETQYF
TGCGCCAGCAGCTTGGTTGGGACTAGGTTGGAGACCCAGTACTTC
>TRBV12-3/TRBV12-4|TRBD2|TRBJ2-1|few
CASSLVGGSYRSSYNEQFF
TGTGCCAGCAGTTTGGTGGGAGGGAGTTATCGGTCGTCCTACAATGAGCAGTTCTTC
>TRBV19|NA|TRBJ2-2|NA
CASSTRGLQDTGELFF
TGTGCCAGTAGTACACGGGGGCTACAAGACACCGGGGAGCTGTTTTTT
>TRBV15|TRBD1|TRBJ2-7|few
CATGQGASYEQYF
TGTGCCACAGGACAGGGGGCATCCTACGAGCAGTACTTC
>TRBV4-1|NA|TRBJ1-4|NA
CASSQAQRVTNEKLFF
TGCGCCAGCAGCCAGGCCCAGAGGGTAACTAATGAAAAACTGTTTTTT
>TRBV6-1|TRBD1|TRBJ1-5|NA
CASGDRGNQPQHF
TGTGCCAGCGGGGACAGGGGGAATCAGCCCCAGCATTTT
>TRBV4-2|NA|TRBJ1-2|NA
CASSPSGKGFGYGYTF
TGTGCCAGCAGCCCAAGTGGGAAGGGATTCGGGTATGGCTACACCTTC
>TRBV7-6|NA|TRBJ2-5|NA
CASSLPLAGTETQYF
TGTGCCAGCAGCTTACCCCTGGCAGGGACAGAGACCCAGTACTTC
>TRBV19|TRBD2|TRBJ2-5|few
CASSITALADQETQYF
TGTGCCAGTAGTATAACCGCACTAGCGGACCAAGAGACCCAGTACTTC
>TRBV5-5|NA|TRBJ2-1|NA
CASSMLTVYNEQFF
TGTGCCAGCAGCATGCTGACGGTCTACAATGAGCAGTTCTTC
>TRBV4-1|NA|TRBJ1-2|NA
CASSPLPGPNYGYTF
TGCGCCAGCAGCCCTCTTCCGGGGCCAAACTATGGCTACACCTTC
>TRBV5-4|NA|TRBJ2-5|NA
CASSLDWKETQYF
TGTGCCAGCAGCCTGGACTGGAAAGAGACCCAGTACTTC
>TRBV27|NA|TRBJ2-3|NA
CASSPFPSPTTDTQYF
TGTGCCAGCAGTCCTTTTCCTAGCCCTACCACAGATACGCAGTATTTT
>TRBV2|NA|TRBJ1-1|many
CASSVQGNTEAFF
TGTGCCAGCAGTGTTCAGGGGAACACTGAAGCTTTCTTT
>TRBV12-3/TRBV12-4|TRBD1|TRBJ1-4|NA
CASSLSDRDEKLFF
TGTGCCAGCAGTTTATCCGACAGGGATGAAAAACTGTTTTTT
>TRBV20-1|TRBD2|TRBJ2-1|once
CSALRTSGSYEQFF
TGCAGTGCTCTCAGGACTAGCGGGAGTTATGAGCAGTTCTTC
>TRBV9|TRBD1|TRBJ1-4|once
CASSSKWGQGDEKLFF
TGTGCCAGCAGCTCAAAGTGGGGACAGGGCGATGAAAAACTGTTTTTT
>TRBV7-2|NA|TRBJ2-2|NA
CASSLIGGAVTGELFF
TGTGCCAGCAGCTTAATTGGGGGGGCAGTCACCGGGGAGCTGTTTTTT
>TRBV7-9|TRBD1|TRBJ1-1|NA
CASSGVRQGPWEGAFF
TGTGCCAGCAGCGGGGTCAGACAGGGACCCTGGGAAGGAGCTTTCTTT
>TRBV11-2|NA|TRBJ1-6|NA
CASSLTAGPSPLHF
TGTGCCAGCAGCTTAACAGCAGGGCCTTCACCCCTCCACTTT
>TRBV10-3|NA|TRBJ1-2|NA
CAISEFVGSNYGYTF
TGTGCCATCAGTGAGTTTGTAGGGTCTAACTATGGCTACACCTTC
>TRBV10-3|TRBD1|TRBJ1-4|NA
CATKTGGNEKLFF
TGTGCCACTAAGACAGGGGGAAATGAAAAACTGTTTTTT